One T cell receptor beta chain is described in this entry. This clone's antigen is unknown. No qualities accompany the bases; no much larger clone lies one base away. Using the deep immunoSEQ assay, multiplex PCR amplified TCR CDR3 regions from genomic DNA. For each cell subset, the extracted genomic DNA was distributed evenly across all wells of several immunoSEQ 96-well plates, and each plate served as one replicate. For unsorted PBMC, each replicate PCR was loaded with approximately 330 ng genomic DNA, equivalent to tens of thousands of T cell genomes. Ten immunoSEQ deep assay plates were used to sequence unsorted PBMC genomic DNA. The purified libraries were quantified using a Qubit 3.0 fluorometer, sized with a Bioanalyzer 2100, and then quantified again using the KAPA Library Quantification kit. Each immunoSEQ 96-well plate was sequenced on its own single-read 150-cycle Illumina NextSeq 550 flow cell. On the authors' methods: Because the immunoSEQ output included only junctional sequences and no quality scores, the filtering could not be the same as the filtering used for full-length reads. To assign V/J genes and CDR3, sequences were annotated using PyIR, a Python wrapper for IgBLAST v1.9, with IMGT germline references. Reads were filtered out if the reads had weak V/J assignments (E-value above 1e-6), no CDR3, stop codons, out-of-frame junctions, or ambiguous translated residues. V3J clonotypes were defined as sequences sharing the same inferred V gene, J gene, and CDR3 amino acid sequence. The percentage overlap between two repertoires was calculated by dividing the number of shared unique clonotypes by the size of the smaller repertoire. RTK rarefaction, the Chao1 estimator, and Recon v2.1 estimates of unobserved clonotypes were used to assess repertoire richness. TCRdb stores this immuneACCESS table with in-frame sequences only. Part of the clones is absent; in the studies checked, under half of the shortfall reflects unresolved V genes, and no reason is known for the rest. That table gives V, J and clone size, and the DNA gave D and trimming. The sample data list fewer than 650,000 clones, and 70% to 80% of these were observed just once. The top ten constitute 13% of the sample.

These data come from a study of shared clonotypes between healthy human individuals (TCRdb year 2020). Looking at the study overall: The cohort included three men and a couple of women between 18 and 49 years of age. To estimate repertoire size and how much clonotype sharing occurs between individuals, the study deeply sequenced the blood TCR repertoires of a handful of healthy adults. To increase sequencing depth and limit assay-specific biases, TCR repertoire library preparation and sequencing were carried out by different laboratories using diverse techniques. Per donor, leukapheresis produced somewhere between about 0.85 and 8.9 billion PBMCs.

According to the germline V gene, CDR1 reads MRHNA and CDR2 reads SNTAGT. V lost 4 bases and J lost 2 bases; the stretch between them is 10 bases long. From the cysteine through the phenylalanine, the CDR3 covers 14 amino acids. Only the CDR3 DNA stays, 42 bases, in frame from base 1. The donors were healthy, HIV-negative adults who had no recently reported acute infections or vaccinations. All donors were Caucasian adults living in Nashville, Tennessee, USA. For unsorted samples, roughly 91 million PBMCs were counted, and genomic DNA was extracted using the QIAamp DNA Blood Mini kit. Blood was collected by leukapheresis, and PBMCs were isolated by Ficoll-Histopaque density gradient centrifugation and then cryopreserved in liquid nitrogen vapor phase. Broader findings and caveats from the paper: Because the study included a small number of donors, the genetic and exposure-history diversity represented was limited. Pairwise subsampling indicated that sequencing depth was expected to affect the degree of clonotype sharing among donors. Sampling was limited to blood, and TCR repertoires in tissue likely differ from TCR repertoires in blood.

The TCR sequence derives from a woman aged 40-49 years in good health. Some clones in this sample may be carry-over from other donors' samples. The sequence is built from TRBV6-4 and TRBJ2-3; tentative D gene TRBD1, with 6 bases matching. The sample taken for sequencing was PBMCs. The CDR3 here reads CASSATGDTDTQYF. The sequenced DNA: TGTGCCAGCAGTGCGACAGGAGACACAGATACGCAGTATTTT.